This TCR beta chain was obtained from a study of cytomegalovirus exposure and HLA in healthy donors (dated by TCRdb to the late 2010s). With regard to the full study: According to an earlier analysis of 587 of the donors, about 179 million T cells yielded approximately 120 million unique TCR beta sequences and about 300 Gb of sequence data. About 300 gigabases of sequencing data and some 85 million unique TCR sequences were included in an early release covering 550 to 650 HLA-typed donors. Of the 398 genotyped donors, approximately 82% fell in the genetic ancestry cluster associated with self-reported Caucasian donors. The aim of the study was to test whether cataloging public T cell receptors could identify signatures of past pathogen exposure. The study profiled the T cell repertoires of about 640 subjects by immunosequencing and related them to cytomegalovirus serostatus. In addition to the first cohort of roughly 670 subjects, a separate validation cohort of about 120 different subjects was used. To predict cytomegalovirus infection status, the study brought together high-throughput TCR immunosequencing, statistical association of individual TCRs with disease status, and machine learning. A later analysis re-analyzed previously published TCR beta repertoires from about 600 donors and added high-resolution HLA genotyping to study TCR occurrence patterns. Rather than using new phenotypic data, the later analysis identified candidate immune exposures from TCR beta sequences and from how often those sequences occurred across donors. To decide whether each TCR beta V gene segment behaved as functional or pseudogenic, an earlier analysis of approximately 600 of the donors relied on high-throughput TCR beta sequencing. Alongside the repertoire data, information on donor age, sex, ethnicity and CMV serostatus was compiled. A later genetic analysis took genome-wide SNP genotypes for about three fifths of the 666 donors and used that subset as a discovery cohort. Every discovery cohort repertoire had been produced on one sequencing platform. HLA typing included class I and class II loci at four-digit resolution. The number of donors typed differed by locus, with 629-630 for A, B, C, DRB1 and DQB1, more than 500 for DQA1, approximately 570 for DPA1, and approximately 470 for DPB1. Four to six DR-DQ haplotypes were handled as single units for association and clustering, since linkage in the cohort was strong. Among approximately 370 genotyped donors of the cohort, an average of roughly 230,000 unique TCR beta nucleotide sequences was sequenced per donor, of which 15% to 20% were non-productive.

On this clone: The antigen it recognizes is unknown. The sample holds no much larger clone one base away, and base qualities are not on file.

The cohort consisted of approximately 690 healthy bone marrow donors. At the time of sampling, every cohort member was nominally healthy, though immune exposures that went unrecorded were likely present. The donor was CMV seronegative and was included in the group of several hundred seronegative cohort members. Every donor gave a peripheral blood sample, and the peripheral blood mononuclear cells from that sample were used for TCR beta sequencing. Genomic DNA extraction from the blood cell samples was performed with the Qiagen DNeasy Blood Extraction Kit. Findings and caveats that apply to the study as a whole: Linkage disequilibrium might explain the correlated functional status among segregating V segments, but an unknown experimental factor could not be ruled out. A later analysis reported that several top co-occurrence clusters appeared linked to parvovirus B19, influenza, CMV and Epstein-Barr virus. A further reported finding was that TCR beta sequences accurately predicted the HLA-A and HLA-B alleles for most subjects in the first cohort. A later analysis associated about 17,000 TCR beta sequences with specific HLA alleles at a false discovery rate of 0.05. Compared with the 666-donor mean, donors in an Asian-associated ancestry cluster had fewer N-insertions in productive TCRs, according to a later genetic analysis. Because the 87-base-pair reads could not distinguish some IMGT-functional V segments, including TRBV6-2 and TRBV6-3, those segments were excluded. Most TCR sequences were seen in very few donors, while some public TCRs were found in many individuals. A cluster of highly shared sequence variants was judged likely to represent a technical artifact of the sequencing pipeline. CMV serostatus was the only immune exposure information available for the cohort. In the study, about 150 TCR beta chains were listed as associated with cytomegalovirus. HLA typing was unavailable for some donors at each locus, so association tests used only the typed subset. The classifier was reported to diagnose cytomegalovirus status with high specificity and sensitivity in both the original cohort and the validation cohort. In a later analysis, HLA-associated TCR beta chains showed more clonal expansion and lower generation probabilities than non-associated chains that were equally common. A later analysis found that TCR association rates varied across HLA loci, with DRB1 alleles showing the most associated TCRs and HLA-C alleles the fewest. An earlier analysis of 587 of the donors showed that most TCR beta V segments appeared in productive rearrangements either about 87% or about 30% of the time, which broadly matched IMGT annotations. An association between a missense DCLRE1C variant and V-gene and J-gene trimming of TCR beta chains was found in a later genetic analysis and replicated in an independent cohort. The authors suggested that the approach could potentially be extended to other disease states and immunological phenotypes. Because counts were too low, roughly 18 rarely observed V segments, including chromosome 9 orphons, were left out of the earlier analysis of approximately 580 of the donors. The presence/absence analyses assumed that sequencing depth was roughly uniform across donors, and that assumption may not be true. A few of the identified cytomegalovirus-associated TCR beta chains were confirmed in vitro to be specific for cytomegalovirus antigens. Strong co-occurrence of HLA alleles, especially DR and DQ, made assigning TCR associations to individual alleles difficult. In this cohort, only TCR beta chains were sequenced, and detectable features were limited by the absence of alpha or paired-chain data. Most CMV-associated TCR beta chains appeared to be HLA-restricted in a later analysis, and the HLA associations seemed to be driven largely by CMV exposure.

Library generation was performed with the immunoSEQ multiplex PCR assay. The multiplex PCR relied on a mix of 60 forward primers for TCR Vbeta segments and 13 reverse primers for TCR Jbeta segments. Amplification of the CDR3 region of rearranged TCR beta genes was performed with a multiplex PCR assay on genomic DNA. Amplified TCR beta libraries were sequenced as 87-base-pair reads on the Illumina HiSeq System. For the original study's pipeline: Across the 640 or so repertoires, a later analysis counted 80 million or so unique TCR beta chains, some 11 million of which were shared by at least two donors. Raw reads were error-corrected and collapsed into unique sequences with a nearest-neighbor algorithm that merged closely related sequences to remove PCR and sequencing errors. V, D and J gene segments were assigned by aligning CDR3 sequences to IMGT reference sequences. For a sequence to be retained, at least a six-nucleotide match to both a V gene segment and a J gene segment was required. Rearrangements were called productive when the CDR3 lacked stop codons and stayed in frame with V and J; all others were non-productive. Following IMGT convention, CDR3 was defined as the stretch from the second conserved V-encoded cysteine to the conserved J-encoded phenylalanine. Sequences without an unambiguous match to a single V gene segment were excluded from the earlier analysis of several hundred of the donors. An earlier analysis of a few hundred of the donors called V segments functional above 56.7% productive rearrangements and segregating when the between-donor standard deviation exceeded 5%. A statistical classification framework was built for diagnosing cytomegalovirus status from the catalog of TCR beta chain sequences. In a later analysis, V and J genes were assigned by comparing TCR nucleotide sequences against IMGT/GENE-DB human TR gene sequences. A later analysis assigned CDR3 sequences and most-parsimonious VDJ recombination scenarios with the TCRdist pipeline. A later analysis defined each TCR beta chain by its CDR3 amino acid sequence plus V-gene family, and excluded reads lacking a unique V-gene family. A later analysis removed 600 or so highly shared, low-generation-probability nucleotide sequences to deal with suspected cross-contamination and a sequencing artifact. In a later analysis, a clonal expansion index for each public chain was calculated from normalized within-repertoire ranks of inferred template counts. A later analysis computed generation probabilities with a VDJ recombination model fitted to out-of-frame rearrangements, and checked the results against IGoR. A later analysis scored TCR-TCR, TCR-HLA and TCR-CMV co-occurrence with hypergeometric tests, applying a repertoire-size bias correction to TCR pairs. In a later analysis, false discovery rates were estimated by permuting HLA or CMV assignments 20 times. In a later analysis, co-occurring TCRs were grouped using DBSCAN, and TCRdist sequence similarity was added for clustering within HLA-allele-positive subsets. Repertoires with fewer than 30,000 or more than 120,000 public chains, plus five repertoires with anomalous nucleotide sharing, were excluded from co-occurrence clustering. TCRdb provides this immuneACCESS table in a form limited to in-frame rearrangements. Some clones are lacking; in checked studies, under half of them reflect an unresolved V gene, and why the rest are absent is not known. That table supplies the V and J calls and clone size; D and trimming were determined from the DNA. This sample lists tens of thousands of clones; 75% to 80% were detected once. The ten largest clonotypes hold more than 2.5% of the sample.

Taken from cysteine to phenylalanine, the CDR3 has 15 residues. The DNA shown is the 45-base CDR3, in frame from base 1. CDR1 and CDR2 were assigned from the germline V gene (reference sequence) as LNHDA and SQIVND. Germline trimming: 6 bases from V, 10 bases from J; junction bases outside gene matches: 11. In this chain, TRBV19 is recombined with TRBJ2-1, and TRBD2 aligns with 11 junction nucleotides. The clonotype originates from a man aged 18 to 29 in good health and CMV-seronegative. Input material: PBMCs. The nucleotides read TGTGCCAGTAGCCAGCTAGCGGGGGGCACGGGAGAGCAGTTCTTC. This translates into CASSQLAGGTGEQFF.